The clone carrying this T cell receptor beta chain was seen once. Its target is unknown. One end of the junction fails to match germline, which may point to a read error. Constant-region priming of around 490 ng total RNA yielded TCR beta cDNA. Three nested multiplex PCR rounds of slightly modified ARM-PCR generated TCR beta libraries. Amplification in the first two PCR rounds was performed using TRBV1-TRBV30 forward primers and a C-beta reverse primer for 10 cycles each. TCRdb recomputed calls from the multiplex PCR reads with MiXCR, one row per CDR3 protein. The table records around 70,000 distinct CDR3 sequences, 60% to 75% of them present only once. Both RNA and DNA were isolated together from about 20-30 mg of bulk tissue that had not been sorted. Five separate regions of each tumor underwent sampling. The sample originates from a study of tumor-infiltrating lymphocytes in primary liver carcinoma. Study observations and caveats: There were only about 7-24% of top clones found in all five tumor regions. When set against blood, tumors had a significantly higher top-250-clone fraction (p = 0.039).

The CDR3 loop spans 16 amino acids. This sequence joins TRBV12-3 or TRBV12-4 and TRBJ2-1; 7 bases are shared with TRBD2. The TCR originated in a man aged 35 to 55 with primary liver carcinoma and hepatitis B virus infection. The sample consisted of liver tumor tissue from sampling region 4. As to subset: tumor region T4, right-lateral pole. The CDR3 nucleotides are TGTACCAGCAGCTTGCGAAGCGGGAACTTCTACAATGAACAGTTCTTC. This codes for CTSSLRSGNFYNEQFF.